This TCR beta chain was retrieved from a study of T cell responses to AZD1222 COVID-19 vaccine. Across the whole study: Second doses that came at about 4 or about 12 weeks were put together.

With regard to this clone: The target antigen is unknown.

The assay was immunoSEQ multiplex PCR, and TCRdb's table has in-frame clones only and misses some. The table includes roughly 160,000 clones, over 85% detected once. Study-wide results and limits: The study identified only five to seven AZD1222 recipients as seropositive at baseline. In a largely white British group with more females than males, clonal diversity was possibly underestimated. Elevations in Spike-specific TCR breadth and depth followed administration of two AZD1222 doses.

This receptor was identified in an adult in good health. Sequenced material: peripheral blood, taken on day 0 of AZD1222 vaccination.

The CDR3 region is CASSRTGVSSPLHF. CDR3 DNA sequence: TGTGCCAGCAGTAGGACGGGGGTTTCCTCACCCCTCCACTTT. The chain has TRBV13 and TRBJ1-6, with a weak D call TRBD1 (5 bases). Per germline, CDR1 PRHDT and CDR2 FYEKMQ (reference sequence). Trimming removed 6 bases from V and 10 bases from J, with 16 bases in between. This CDR3 is built from 14 residues. The variable domain in full, with the rest retrieved from reference TRBV13 and TRBJ1-6, is AAGVIQSPRHLIKEKRETATLKCYPIPRHDTVYWYQQGPGQDPQFLISFYEKMQSDKGSIPDRFSAQQFSDYHSELNMSSLELGDSALYFCASSRTGVSSPLHFGNGTRLTVT.